These 30 T cell receptor beta chains were all obtained from the same sample, sequenced in a study of T cell repertoires in cytomegalovirus infection. TCRdb called the reads again in MiXCR, with one record for every CDR3 protein. The sample holds approximately 76,000 distinct CDR3 sequences, approximately 42% seen once. The antigens these receptors bind are not known. Sequencing used CD8+ T cells from cultured PBMCs, obtained from culture after CMV antigen stimulation. The source is a human donor in good health (CMV status not recorded). Some clones in this sample may be carry-over from other donors' samples.

This clonotype has more than one count but fewer than ten. The gene calls are TRBV7-6 and TRBJ1-2; 8 nucleotides agree with TRBD1. Germline CDR1 is SGHVS and CDR2 is FNYEAQ. Losses at the gene ends were 1 base for V and 0 bases for J; bases not matched to a gene: 13. This CDR3 comprises 19 residues. The DNA for the CDR3 is TGTGCCAGCAGCTTAGTGGCAGGGGGCGACCTCCGAGCTAACTATGGCTACACCTTC. Protein product: CASSLVAGGDLRANYGYTF.

The chain combines TRBV13 with TRBJ2-3; D is possibly TRBD2 (5 bases). Germline V CDR1 and CDR2: PRHDT, FYEKMQ (reference sequence). The ends were cut back, 5 bases at V and 2 bases at J, with 17 bases in the middle. There are 16 residues in the CDR3. DNA of the CDR3: TGTGCCAGCAGCCCGCGAAGGGAGCGGCTCACAGATACGCAGTATTTT. This translates into CASSPRRERLTDTQYF.

This clonotype was observed a handful of times. CDR3 residues: CASSYERGGSYNEQFF. The CDR3 DNA is TGTGCCAGCAGCTACGAGCGAGGGGGATCCTACAATGAGCAGTTCTTC. The chain links TRBV7-8 to TRBJ2-1; TRBD1 is a possible D gene (6 bases). V was pared by 4 bases and J by 1 base, with 14 bases between. The CDR3 totals 16 residues. Germline lookup yields CDR1 SGHVS and CDR2 FQNEAQ. Full variable domain (remainder filled in from reference TRBV7-8 and TRBJ2-1): GAGVSQSPRYKVAKRGQDVALRCDPISGHVSLFWYQQALGQGPEFLTYFQNEAQLDKSGLPSDRFFAERPEGSVSTLKIQRTQQEDSAVYLCASSYERGGSYNEQFFGPGTRLTVL.

This clonotype was recorded at least ten times. The rearrangement links TRBV24-1 to TRBJ2-3; D might be TRBD2 (6 bases). Germline assignment: CDR1 KGHDR and CDR2 SFDVKD. V lost 8 bases and J lost 1, with 12 bases in between. There are 14 residues in the CDR3. The CDR3 nucleotides are TGTGCCACCATGTCGTCGGGGGGCACAGATACGCAGTATTTT. This sequence encodes CATMSSGGTDTQYF.

There are a few counts of this clonotype. This rearrangement joins TRBV7-2 to TRBJ2-3, with TRBD2 matching over 16 bases. There are 16 residues in the CDR3. J gave up 8 bases and V 5 bases, and 7 bases lay outside the gene matches. Germline V lookup: CDR1 SGHTA, CDR2 FQGNSA. In nucleotides, the CDR3 is TGTGCCAGCAGCCCGCCGGGACTAGCGGGGGGGCTTACGCAGTATTTT. Amino acids: CASSPPGLAGGLTQYF.

The sample holds a few counts of this clonotype. The V call is TRBV7-2, the J call TRBJ2-1; no clear D gene. CDR1 and CDR2 from the germline V gene are SGHTA and FQGNSA. Deletions cut 1 base from V and 0 bases from J, with 10 bases between. The length of the CDR3 is 16 residues. This CDR3 is CASSLGTAASYNEQFF. Written as DNA, the CDR3 is TGTGCCAGCAGCTTAGGGACGGCGGCCTCCTACAATGAGCAGTTCTTC.

This clonotype was picked up a small number of times. The chain links TRBV7-9 to TRBJ2-7; D unclear. Trimming pared 5 bases from V and 0 bases from J, leaving 5 bases between. This CDR3 has 12 residues. The germline V gene has CDR1 SEHNR and CDR2 FQNEAQ (reference sequence). CDR3 coding DNA: TGTGCCAGCAGCCTAACCTCCTACGAGCAGTACTTC. This translates into CASSLTSYEQYF.

The chain has TRBV6-5 and TRBJ2-2, with D maybe TRBD1 (5 bases). Per germline, CDR1 MNHEY and CDR2 SVGAGI. CDR3 size: 14 residues. V was shortened by 2 bases and J by 4 bases, with 8 bases between the two germline ends. Here the CDR3 DNA reads TGTGCCAGCAGTTACATTGGGGCCACCGGGGAGCTGTTTTTT. Residues: CASSYIGATGELFF.

V is TRBV19 and J is TRBJ1-3; D is undetermined. This CDR3 contains 15 residues. V was pared by 5 bases and J by 0 bases, with 11 bases between. CDR1 LNHDA and CDR2 SQIVND come from the germline V gene (reference sequence). This CDR3 is CASSVGTSSGNTIYF. The DNA for the CDR3 is TGTGCCAGTAGTGTTGGCACGAGCTCTGGAAACACCATATATTTT.

The genes are TRBV27 and TRBJ1-1; unclear D gene. This CDR3 contains 17 residues. With 0 bases removed from V and 4 bases from J, the gap between germline ends came to 18 bases. The germline CDR1 and CDR2 sequences are MNHEY and SMNVEV (reference sequence). The CDR3 sequence: CASSLSWATVVPTEAFF. The CDR3 nucleotides read TGTGCCAGCAGTTTATCTTGGGCTACGGTAGTCCCCACTGAAGCTTTCTTT.

The DNA of the CDR3 is TGCGCCAGCAGCCAAGATCCGGCCCTAGACAATGAGCAGTTCTTC. This codes for CASSQDPALDNEQFF. The gene calls are TRBV4-3 and TRBJ2-1; no reliable D call. V gave up 0 bases and J gave up 5 bases, with 11 bases separating them. CDR1 LGHNA and CDR2 YSLEER come from the germline V gene. The CDR3 runs to 15 residues.

V usage is TRBV12-3 or TRBV12-4 and J usage is TRBJ2-3; 8 positions agree with TRBD2. Germline trimming cut 3 bases from V and 0 bases from J; bases unmatched to any gene: 8. The CDR3 runs to 17 residues. The CDR3 sequence is CASSLVLRGESTDTQYF. The CDR3 DNA follows: TGTGCCAGCAGTTTGGTTTTGCGGGGGGAGAGCACAGATACGCAGTATTTT.

V usage is TRBV6-1 and J usage is TRBJ2-1; no firm D call. Germline V gene sequence: CDR1 MNHNS, CDR2 SASEGT. CDR3 length: 14 residues. V lost 0 bases and J 6 bases, leaving 9 bases between the germline ends. CDR3 DNA: TGTGCCAGCAGTGAAGCAGAGGCTATCAATGAGCAGTTCTTC. Translating gives CASSEAEAINEQFF.

J is TRBJ2-7 and V is TRBV7-8, with TRBD1 identical over 8 bases. From germline, CDR1 is SGHVS and CDR2 FQNEAQ. V lost 5 bases and J lost 7; bases outside the gene matches: 10. CDR3 length equals 14 residues. Written as DNA, the CDR3 is TGTGCCAGCAGCCTGGGACAGGCCCCCCGGGAGCAGTACTTC. Protein sequence: CASSLGQAPREQYF.

V and J are TRBV20-1 and TRBJ2-7; 11 nucleotides match TRBD2. The CDR3 totals 16 residues. J gave up 5 bases and V 3 bases, and 12 bases lay outside the gene matches. Germline CDR1 and CDR2: DFQATT and SNEGSKA (reference sequence). CDR3 sequence reads: CSASFGLAGRVDEQYF. In nucleotides, the CDR3 is TGCAGTGCTAGCTTCGGACTAGCGGGCCGGGTGGACGAGCAGTACTTC.

This chain uses TRBV15 with TRBJ2-7; 7 bases fit TRBD1. CDR1 is LNHNV and CDR2 is YYDKDF in the germline V gene (reference sequence). CDR3 size: 14 residues. J gave up 4 bases and V 6 bases, and 9 bases lay outside the gene matches. The CDR3 loop reads CATRPDRYPYEQYF. DNA for the CDR3: TGTGCCACCAGACCGGACAGGTACCCGTACGAGCAGTACTTC. Drawing the rest from reference TRBV15 and TRBJ2-7, the complete variable domain is DAMVIQNPRYQVTQFGKPVTLSCSQTLNHNVMYWYQQKSSQAPKLLFHYYDKDFNNEADTPDNFQSRRPNTSFCFLDIRSPGLGDTAMYLCATRPDRYPYEQYFGPGTRLTVT.

This clonotype came up a few times. The junction departs from the called germline gene at one end, perhaps through a read error. This rearrangement joins TRBV7-7 to TRBJ2-7; 7 nucleotides agree with TRBD1. Germline loops: CDR1 SSHAT, CDR2 FNYEAQ (reference sequence). CDR3 length equals 15 residues. CDR3 sequence: CASSPRTGPFYEQYF. The CDR3, as DNA: TGTGCTAGCAGCCCCAGGACAGGTCCATTCTACGAGCAGTACTTC. The full variable domain, with the rest looked up from reference TRBV7-7 and TRBJ2-7, is GAGVSQSPRYKVTKRGQDVTLRCDPISSHATLYWYQQALGQGPEFLTYFNYEAQPDKSGLPSDRFSAERPEGSISTLTIQRTEQRDSAMYRCASSPRTGPFYEQYFGPGTRLTVT.

There are a few counts of this clonotype. The chain combines TRBV6-2 or TRBV6-3 with TRBJ2-7; D may be TRBD1 or TRBD2 (5 bases each). The CDR3 runs to 14 residues. V was shortened by 0 bases and J by 4 bases, with 10 bases between the two germline ends. Germline V lookup: CDR1 MNHEY, CDR2 SVGEGT. The CDR3 reads CASSYSGRTYEQYF. The DNA for the CDR3 is TGTGCCAGCAGTTACTCGGGACGGACATACGAGCAGTACTTC.

The V call is TRBV12-3 or TRBV12-4, the J call TRBJ2-7, with D hard to call. Deletions cut 5 bases from V and 8 bases from J, with 13 bases between. The CDR3 totals 12 residues. The CDR3 spells CASSTSGPQQYF. CDR3 nucleotide sequence: TGTGCCAGCAGTACCTCCGGACCGCAGCAGTACTTC.

The rearrangement uses TRBV5-6 and TRBJ1-1, with a weak D call TRBD1 (5 bases). CDR1 is SGHDT, CDR2 YYEEEE, per germline. The CDR3 spans 16 residues. Trimming took 5 bases from V and 1 from J, leaving 18 bases between them. The CDR3 is CASSRAPGRENTEAFF. The CDR3 DNA follows: TGTGCCAGCAGTCGCGCTCCGGGGCGAGAGAACACTGAAGCTTTCTTT.

This clonotype was seen only a few times. The CDR3 DNA is TGTGCCAGCCACTGGACAGGAGGGAGCACAGATACGCAGTATTTT. Protein sequence: CASHWTGGSTDTQYF. This rearrangement joins TRBV19 to TRBJ2-3; weak D call: TRBD1 (7 bases). V was shortened by 9 bases and J by 0 bases, with 16 bases between the two germline ends. The V gene's germline CDR1 is LNHDA and CDR2 SQIVND (reference sequence). The CDR3 runs 15 residues.

The chain links TRBV4-1 to TRBJ2-7, with D maybe TRBD1 (5 bases). Germline lookup yields CDR1 MGHRA and CDR2 YSYEKL. Deletions cut 0 bases from V and 1 base from J, with 10 bases between. This CDR3 has 15 residues. The CDR3 coding sequence is TGCGCCAGCAGCCAAGATAAGGGGTTATCCTACGAGCAGTACTTC. Translation: CASSQDKGLSYEQYF.

This clonotype was detected once. This chain links TRBV4-1 with TRBJ1-1; D uncertain. Germline V CDR1 and CDR2: MGHRA, YSYEKL. V shed 0 bases and J shed 7 bases, with 15 bases lying between them. The CDR3 is 15 residues long. In nucleotides, the CDR3 is TGCGCCAGCAGCCAAGATCCCCGGGGTCTGGTTGAAGCTTTCTTT. This encodes CASSQDPRGLVEAFF.

This clonotype was counted between two and nine times. The chain combines TRBV28 with TRBJ2-2; no firm D call. CDR3 length: 14 amino acids. Trimming pared 10 bases from V and 2 bases from J, leaving 14 bases between. The V gene's germline CDR1 is MDHEN and CDR2 SYDVKM. As DNA, the CDR3 is TGTGCCACCAACACGGATCTAAACACCGGGGAGCTGTTTTTT. Its protein product is CATNTDLNTGELFF.

This chain links TRBV19 with TRBJ2-7; D is possibly TRBD1 or TRBD2 (5 bases each). Trimming took 6 bases from V and 2 from J, leaving 11 bases between them. The CDR3 spans 13 residues. Germline values: CDR1 LNHDA, CDR2 SQIVND (reference sequence). CDR3 bases: TGTGCCAGTAGCAGACCGGGACCCTACGAGCAGTACTTC. It specifies CASSRPGPYEQYF.

This clonotype was counted between two and nine times. The rearrangement uses TRBV7-9 and TRBJ2-1; 7 bases are a match to TRBD1. The CDR3 consists of 14 residues. Germline V lookup: CDR1 SEHNR, CDR2 FQNEAQ (reference sequence). V lost 5 bases and J lost 9; bases outside the gene matches: 10. Written as DNA, the CDR3 is TGTGCCAGCAGCGAAAGGACAGGACTGAGTGAGCAGTTCTTC. It is translated as CASSERTGLSEQFF. Based on the CDR3 plus reference TRBV7-9 and TRBJ2-1, the full variable domain is DTGVSQNPRHKITKRGQNVTFRCDPISEHNRLYWYRQTLGQGPEFLTYFQNEAQLEKSRLLSDRFSAERPKGSFSTLEIQRTEQGDSAMYLCASSERTGLSEQFFGPGTRLTVL.

This sequence joins TRBV5-5 and TRBJ1-5; unclear D gene. The germline gives CDR1 SGHKS, CDR2 YYEKEE (reference sequence). The CDR3 is 15 residues long. The V gene lost 2 bases and the J gene lost 1 base, with 10 bases spanning the gap. DNA of the CDR3: TGTGCCAGCAGCTTCTGGGCTGAGAGCAATCAGCCCCAGCATTTT. Protein sequence: CASSFWAESNQPQHF.

A word on this clonotype: A read error may explain this, as a much larger clone is one base away. V usage is TRBV11-2 and J usage is TRBJ2-7; 7 positions agree with TRBD1. Germline CDR1 SGHAT, CDR2 FQNNGV. CDR3 length: 13 amino acids. V lost 4 bases and J lost 2; bases outside the gene matches: 2. The CDR3 sequence is CASSSGTAYEQYF. CDR3 bases: TGTGCCAGCAGCTCCGGGACAGCCTACGAGCAGTACTTC.

Many counts were recorded for this clonotype. The rearrangement links TRBV7-9 to TRBJ2-5; D unresolved. CDR1 and CDR2 (germline): SEHNR, FQNEAQ (reference sequence). V lost 2 bases to trimming and J lost 5 bases, with 15 bases between them. This CDR3 is built from 15 residues. CDR3 protein: CASSLSQAGWETQYF. The CDR3 DNA reads TGTGCCAGCAGCTTATCCCAGGCTGGGTGGGAGACCCAGTACTTC.

J is TRBJ2-3 and V is TRBV7-4, with 13 bases that match TRBD2. This CDR3 contains 17 residues. Germline values: CDR1 SGHVT, CDR2 SQSDAQ. The V segment lost 7 bases and the J segment 6 bases; nucleotides outside the gene matches: 13. CDR3 protein: CASTKLAGGRLGDTQYF. The CDR3 coding sequence is TGTGCCAGCACCAAACTAGCGGGGGGGCGGCTGGGCGATACGCAGTATTTT.